This T cell receptor beta chain originates from a study of blood T cell repertoires in COVID-19. Study information: Donors in Cohort 3 who had recovered were those with two negative PCRs, healthcare professional clearance, or resolution of their symptoms. PBMCs, B-cell-depleted T cells, or T cells were the source of the cDNA or gDNA that made up the material.

Original methodology: Scientists estimated how many nucleated cells there were by amplifying reference gene primers. Only in-frame clones appear in the TCRdb table, and some are missing; sequencing was by immunoSEQ multiplex PCR. D and trimming come from the DNA, and the V and J calls and clone size come from that table. The table shows about 170,000 clones, with 65% to 80% occurring only once. Germline trimming cut 5 bases from V and 1 base from J; bases unmatched to any gene: 16. The CDR3 covers 18 residues. Germline-derived CDR1 and CDR2 are MNHEY and SMNVEV (reference sequence). All enrollees were about 18 to 89 years old and from 25 or so US areas.

The TCR sequence derives from a woman in her 70s in a cohort exposed to, infected with or recovered from COVID-19 (not recorded which). J is TRBJ2-5 and V is TRBV27, with 7 nucleotides matching TRBD1. The sequenced material came from PBMCs or T cells enriched from blood (not recorded which). CDR3 DNA sequence: TGTGCCAGCAGTCGATGGGGTTTACTACAGGGGTCCCAAGAGACCCAGTACTTC. It translates to CASSRWGLLQGSQETQYF.